These 20 T cell receptor beta chains originate from one sample sequenced in a study of blood T cell repertoires in COVID-19. The method was immunoSEQ multiplex PCR; TCRdb's version includes in-frame clones alone and lacks a portion of them. The sample records about 210,000 clones, 83% being singletons. Specimen: peripheral blood. The receptors originated from a woman between 35 and 50 years old with active or convalescent COVID-19.

The rearrangement joins TRBV5-1 to TRBJ2-1; 9 bases map to TRBD2. The CDR3 consists of 14 residues. CDR1 and CDR2 from the germline V gene are SGHRS and YFSETQ. J was trimmed by 10 bases and V by 0 bases; bases with no gene match: 5. For the CDR3, the DNA is TGCGCCAGCAGCTTGGTAGCGGGAGTTGGCGAGCAGTTCTTC. Its protein product is CASSLVAGVGEQFF.

This chain connects TRBV29-1 to TRBJ2-7; TRBD1 matches 10 bases. This CDR3 region has 14 residues. With 6 bases clipped from V and 0 bases from J, the junction kept 5 bases outside the gene matches. Germline assignment: CDR1 SQVTM and CDR2 ANQGSEA. The CDR3 sequence: CSVWGTGASYEQYF. CDR3 sequence (DNA): TGCAGCGTCTGGGGGACAGGGGCCTCCTACGAGCAGTACTTC.

The genes are TRBV4-1 and TRBJ1-1, with 11 bases aligning to TRBD1. CDR3 length equals 16 residues. The V segment lost 2 bases and the J segment 2 bases; nucleotides outside the gene matches: 4. Per the germline V gene, CDR1 is MGHRA and CDR2 is YSYEKL. This CDR3 reads CASSQPDRGPNTEAFF. CDR3 DNA: TGCGCCAGCAGCCAACCGGACAGGGGGCCTAACACTGAAGCTTTCTTT.

The chain is built from TRBV7-3 and TRBJ2-7; possible D gene TRBD2, 7 bases. CDR1 SGHTA and CDR2 FQGTGA come from the germline V gene. Deletions cut 1 base from V and 6 bases from J, with 19 bases between. This CDR3 is 16 amino acids long. In DNA form, the CDR3 reads TGTGCCAGCAGCTTAATGGGGGGGCCTCTGGGTATCGAGCAGTACTTC. It codes for CASSLMGGPLGIEQYF.

The chain recombines TRBV7-6 with TRBJ1-1; D unresolved. The CDR3 totals 13 residues. Germline-derived CDR1 and CDR2 are SGHVS and FNYEAQ. Trimming removed 1 base at V and 8 bases at J, with 11 bases between. CDR3 DNA sequence: TGTGCCAGCAGCTTAGAGGCAGGCCCCGAAGCTTTCTTT. Protein product: CASSLEAGPEAFF.

The gene calls are TRBV7-9 and TRBJ1-4, with D unclear. The CDR3 is 13 residues long. CDR1 and CDR2 (germline): SEHNR, FQNEAQ (reference sequence). Trimming removed 3 bases from V and 4 bases from J, with 6 bases in between. CDR3 in DNA: TGTGCCAGCAGCTTTGGCCTTAATGAAAAACTGTTTTTT. It is translated as CASSFGLNEKLFF.

CDR3 sequence (DNA): TGTGCCAGCTCACCGCCGACAGGGGGGCAAGGAAACACCATATATTTT. It codes for CASSPPTGGQGNTIYF. The chain is built from TRBV18 and TRBJ1-3; 9 bases match TRBD1. Germline V lookup: CDR1 KGHSH, CDR2 LQKENI. J lost 4 bases, V lost 3 bases, and 7 bases had no gene match. This CDR3 comprises 16 residues.

There are a few counts of this clone. V is TRBV2 and J is TRBJ1-4; 7 nucleotides agree with TRBD1. This CDR3 has 15 amino acids. V dropped 8 bases and J dropped 2; count of bases not matched to a gene: 8. From germline, CDR1 is SNHLY and CDR2 FYNNEI. The CDR3 nucleotides read TGTGCCAGCGGTACTACAGGGGAGACTAATGAAAAACTGTTTTTT. Translating gives CASGTTGETNEKLFF.

V usage is TRBV30 and J usage is TRBJ1-6; no reliable D call. CDR1 is GTSNPN and CDR2 is SVGIG in the germline V gene (reference sequence). This CDR3 is built from 14 residues. Between the trimmed V and J ends, which lost 1 base and 7 bases, there was a span of 11 bases. CDR3: CAWSGVAQNSPLHF. In nucleotides, the CDR3 is TGTGCCTGGAGTGGTGTTGCTCAGAATTCACCCCTCCACTTT.

For the CDR3, the DNA is TGCAGCGTTGAAGGTGTTAGGGACAGGACCTCCTACGAGCAGTACTTC. It translates to CSVEGVRDRTSYEQYF. The rearrangement uses TRBV29-1 and TRBJ2-7, with 8 bases that match TRBD1. The CDR3 loop spans 16 amino acids. In germline, CDR1 is SQVTM, CDR2 ANQGSEA. Unmatched junction bases numbered 8, after V lost 1 base and J lost 0 bases.

J is TRBJ2-1 and V is TRBV10-1; 10 positions agree with TRBD2. J gave up 6 bases and V 2 bases, and 1 base lay outside the gene matches. This CDR3 has 14 amino acids. The germline CDR1 and CDR2 sequences are WNHNN and SYGVQD (reference sequence). CDR3 amino acids: CASSEASGSNEQFF. The CDR3 region has the DNA TGCGCCAGCAGTGAGGCTAGCGGGAGCAATGAGCAGTTCTTC.

This chain joins TRBV19 and TRBJ1-5, with 7 bases fitting TRBD1. Germline values: CDR1 LNHDA, CDR2 SQIVND (reference sequence). Trimming cost V 4 bases and J 7 bases; bases outside gene matches: 7. This CDR3 is 14 amino acids long. The CDR3 region is CASSTGQDGQPQHF. CDR3 nucleotide sequence: TGTGCCAGTAGTACCGGACAGGACGGCCAGCCCCAGCATTTT.

The chain has TRBV3-1 (or the pseudogene TRBV3-2) and TRBJ1-2; weak D call: TRBD1 (6 bases). Germline assignment: CDR1 LGHDT and CDR2 YNNKEL (reference sequence). Trimming pared 0 bases from V and 5 bases from J, leaving 19 bases between. The CDR3 runs to 17 residues. CDR3 sequence: CASSQDFLGQNIYGYTF. DNA for the CDR3: TGTGCCAGCAGCCAAGACTTCTTGGGACAAAATATTTATGGCTACACCTTC.

The V and J genes are TRBV5-1 and TRBJ1-5; tentative D call: TRBD1 (5 bases). CDR3 length: 15 residues. The V gene's germline CDR1 is SGHRS and CDR2 YFSETQ. The germline V and J ends were trimmed by 0 bases and 4 bases, with 11 bases remaining between them. CDR3 loop: CASSLVGGSNQPQHF. In nucleotides, the CDR3 is TGCGCCAGCAGCTTGGTGGGGGGGAGTAATCAGCCCCAGCATTTT.

V and J are TRBV27 and TRBJ1-2; 8 bases agree with TRBD1. The V and J ends lost 4 bases and 4 bases, in that order; junction bases with no gene match: 20. Germline CDR1 and CDR2: MNHEY and SMNVEV (reference sequence). The CDR3 totals 19 residues. The CDR3 nucleotides read TGTGCCAGCAGTTCCCTCCTTGGACAGGGACTTCTAGGAGGCTATGGCTACACCTTC. Residues: CASSSLLGQGLLGGYGYTF.

V gene TRBV4-2 combines with J gene TRBJ2-5; 9 nucleotides align to TRBD1. The germline V gene encodes CDR1 LGHNA and CDR2 YNFKEQ. V trimming: 2 bases; J trimming: 1 base; junction bases outside the gene matches: 5. CDR3 length equals 16 residues. CDR3 amino acids: CASSQWTGARQETQYF. The CDR3 bases are TGTGCCAGCAGCCAATGGACAGGGGCCCGCCAAGAGACCCAGTACTTC.

The chain carries TRBV7-8 and TRBJ1-2, with D uncertain. The CDR3 covers 12 residues. V lost 5 bases and J lost 5, with 9 bases in between. The germline V gene encodes CDR1 SGHVS and CDR2 FQNEAQ. CDR3 sequence: CASSPPGYGYTF. CDR3 DNA: TGTGCCAGCAGCCCGCCCGGGTATGGCTACACCTTC.

The rearrangement uses TRBV5-1 and TRBJ1-4; no firm D call. The germline gives CDR1 SGHRS, CDR2 YFSETQ. The V end was cut by 5 bases, the J end by 2 bases, with 7 bases between. The CDR3 spans 13 residues. For the CDR3, the DNA is TGCGCCAGCAGTACCGGGACTAATGAAAAACTGTTTTTT. It yields the protein CASSTGTNEKLFF.

The V and J genes are TRBV19 and TRBJ2-7; 8 bases are shared with TRBD1. V lost 9 bases and J lost 5; bases outside the gene matches: 15. Germline V gene lookup returns CDR1 LNHDA and CDR2 SQIVND (reference sequence). There are 15 residues in the CDR3. The CDR3 region has the DNA TGTGCCAGCCGGGCCCGAGACAGGGGTATTGACGAGCAGTACTTC. Amino acid sequence: CASRARDRGIDEQYF.

This chain uses TRBV24-1 with TRBJ1-1; 7 bases line up with TRBD1. Germline values: CDR1 KGHDR, CDR2 SFDVKD. The CDR3 extends over 13 amino acids. Trimming cost V 9 bases and J 2 bases; bases outside gene matches: 5. The CDR3 sequence: CATGDSYNTEAFF. The DNA for the CDR3 is TGTGCCACCGGGGACAGCTATAACACTGAAGCTTTCTTT.